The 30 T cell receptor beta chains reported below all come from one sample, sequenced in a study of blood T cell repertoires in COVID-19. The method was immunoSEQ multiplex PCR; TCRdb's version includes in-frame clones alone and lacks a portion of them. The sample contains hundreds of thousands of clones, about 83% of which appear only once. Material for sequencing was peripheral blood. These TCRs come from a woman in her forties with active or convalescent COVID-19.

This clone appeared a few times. For the CDR3, the DNA is TGTGCCAGCAGCCCGGGACAGGGGTGGGGATTTGAAAAACTGTTTTTT. Translating it yields CASSPGQGWGFEKLFF. This chain uses TRBV2 with TRBJ1-4; TRBD1 matches at 10 bases. Germline values: CDR1 SNHLY, CDR2 FYNNEI. The CDR3 spans 16 residues. V trimming: 6 bases; J trimming: 7 bases; junction bases outside the gene matches: 11.

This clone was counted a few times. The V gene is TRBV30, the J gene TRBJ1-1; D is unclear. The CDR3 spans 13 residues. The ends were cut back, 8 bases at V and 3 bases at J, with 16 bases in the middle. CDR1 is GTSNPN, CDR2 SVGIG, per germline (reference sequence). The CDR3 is CALTREVYTEAFF. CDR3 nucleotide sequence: TGTGCCCTAACCCGGGAGGTGTACACTGAAGCTTTCTTT.

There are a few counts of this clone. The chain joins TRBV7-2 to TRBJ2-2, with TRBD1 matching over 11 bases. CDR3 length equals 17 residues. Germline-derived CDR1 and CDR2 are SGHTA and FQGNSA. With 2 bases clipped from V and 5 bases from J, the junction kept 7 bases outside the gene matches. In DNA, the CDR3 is TGTGCCAGCAGCTTAAGGACAGGGGGCGGTAGGACCGGGGAGCTGTTTTTT. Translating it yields CASSLRTGGGRTGELFF.

The CDR3 protein is CASSLQGNSYEQYF. The DNA for the CDR3 is TGTGCCAGTAGTCTACAGGGAAACTCCTACGAGCAGTACTTC. The chain has TRBV19 and TRBJ2-7; D might be TRBD1 (6 bases). CDR1 and CDR2 (germline): LNHDA, SQIVND (reference sequence). CDR3 length: 14 amino acids. Deletions cut 5 bases from V and 0 bases from J, with 11 bases between.

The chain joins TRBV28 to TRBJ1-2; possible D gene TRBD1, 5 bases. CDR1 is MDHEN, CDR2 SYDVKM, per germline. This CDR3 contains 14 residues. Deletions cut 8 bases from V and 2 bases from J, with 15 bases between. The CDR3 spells CASGSLDRNYGYTF. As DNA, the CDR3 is TGTGCCAGCGGGTCCCTTGACAGAAACTATGGCTACACCTTC.

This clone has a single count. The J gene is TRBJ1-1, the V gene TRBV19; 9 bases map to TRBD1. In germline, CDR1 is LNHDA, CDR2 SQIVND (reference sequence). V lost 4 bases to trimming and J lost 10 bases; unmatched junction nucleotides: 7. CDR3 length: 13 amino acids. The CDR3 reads CASSNGQGRRAFF. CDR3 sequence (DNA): TGTGCCAGTAGTAACGGACAGGGGCGGAGAGCTTTCTTT.

CDR3 residues: CATSDMGQGSSYNEQFF. Written as DNA, the CDR3 is TGTGCCACCAGTGACATGGGACAGGGGAGCTCCTACAATGAGCAGTTCTTC. The chain is built from TRBV24-1 and TRBJ2-1; 10 bases align to TRBD1. Per germline, CDR1 KGHDR and CDR2 SFDVKD. This CDR3 comprises 17 residues. V shed 4 bases, J shed 0 bases, and the junction held 5 bases outside the gene matches.

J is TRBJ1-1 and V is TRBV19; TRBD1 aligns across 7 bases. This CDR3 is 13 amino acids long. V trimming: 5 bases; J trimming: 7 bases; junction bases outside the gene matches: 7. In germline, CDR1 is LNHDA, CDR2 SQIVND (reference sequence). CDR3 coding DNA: TGTGCCAGTAGTGCTACAGGGGTAGGTGAAGCTTTCTTT. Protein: CASSATGVGEAFF. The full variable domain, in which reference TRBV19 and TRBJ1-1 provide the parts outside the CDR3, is DGGITQSPKYLFRKEGQNVTLSCEQNLNHDAMYWYRQDPGQGLRLIYYSQIVNDFQKGDIAEGYSVSREKKESFPLTVTSAQKNPTAFYLCASSATGVGEAFFGQGTRLTVV.

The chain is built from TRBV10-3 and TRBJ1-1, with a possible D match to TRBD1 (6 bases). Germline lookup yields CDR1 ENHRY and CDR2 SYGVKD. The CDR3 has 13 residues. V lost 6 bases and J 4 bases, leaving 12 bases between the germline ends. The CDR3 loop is CAIRGGGATEAFF. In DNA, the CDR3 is TGTGCCATCAGGGGAGGGGGGGCCACTGAAGCTTTCTTT.

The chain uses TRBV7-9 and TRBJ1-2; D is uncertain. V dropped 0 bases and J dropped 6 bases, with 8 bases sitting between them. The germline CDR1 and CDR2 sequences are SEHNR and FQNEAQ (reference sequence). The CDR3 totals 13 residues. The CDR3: CASSLANRDGYTF. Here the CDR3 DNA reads TGTGCCAGCAGCTTAGCGAATCGAGATGGCTACACCTTC.

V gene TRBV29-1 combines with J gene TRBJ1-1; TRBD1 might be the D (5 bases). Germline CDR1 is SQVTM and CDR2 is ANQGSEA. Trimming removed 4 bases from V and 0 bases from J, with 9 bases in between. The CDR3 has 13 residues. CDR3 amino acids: CSVGTGLNTEAFF. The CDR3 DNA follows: TGCAGCGTTGGTACAGGTTTGAACACTGAAGCTTTCTTT.

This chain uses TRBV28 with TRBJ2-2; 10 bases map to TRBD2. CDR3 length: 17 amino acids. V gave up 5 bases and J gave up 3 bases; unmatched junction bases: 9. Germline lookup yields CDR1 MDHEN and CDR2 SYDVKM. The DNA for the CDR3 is TGTGCCAGCAGTCCACGGGGAGCGGGGGGGCACACCGGGGAGCTGTTTTTT. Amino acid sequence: CASSPRGAGGHTGELFF.

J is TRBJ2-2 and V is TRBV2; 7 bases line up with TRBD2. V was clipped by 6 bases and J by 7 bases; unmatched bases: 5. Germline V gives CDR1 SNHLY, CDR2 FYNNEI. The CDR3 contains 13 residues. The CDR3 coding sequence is TGTGCCAGCAGCCGACGGGAGGACGGGGAGCTGTTTTTT. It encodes CASSRREDGELFF.

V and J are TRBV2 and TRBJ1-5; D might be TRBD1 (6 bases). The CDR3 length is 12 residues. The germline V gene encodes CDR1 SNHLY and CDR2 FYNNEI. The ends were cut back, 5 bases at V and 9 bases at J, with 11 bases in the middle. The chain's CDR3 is CASSRQAGPQHF. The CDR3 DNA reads TGTGCCAGCAGTCGACAGGCTGGGCCCCAGCATTTT.

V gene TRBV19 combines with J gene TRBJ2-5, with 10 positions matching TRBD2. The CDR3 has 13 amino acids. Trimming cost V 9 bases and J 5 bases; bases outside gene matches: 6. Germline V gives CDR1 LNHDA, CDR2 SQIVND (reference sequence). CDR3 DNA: TGTGCCAGCCGAGCGGGGGGGCAGGAGACCCAGTACTTC. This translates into CASRAGGQETQYF.

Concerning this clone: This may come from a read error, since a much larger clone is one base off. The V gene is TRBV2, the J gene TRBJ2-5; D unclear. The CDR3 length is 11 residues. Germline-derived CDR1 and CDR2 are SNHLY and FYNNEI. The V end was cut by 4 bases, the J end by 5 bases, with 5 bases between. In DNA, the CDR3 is TGTGCCAGCAGTGGTCGGGAGACCCAGTACTTC. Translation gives CASSGRETQYF.

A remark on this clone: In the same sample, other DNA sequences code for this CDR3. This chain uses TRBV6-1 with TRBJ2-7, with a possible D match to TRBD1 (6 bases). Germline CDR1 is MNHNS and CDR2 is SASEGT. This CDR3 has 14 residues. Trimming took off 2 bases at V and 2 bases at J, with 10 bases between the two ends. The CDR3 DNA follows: TGTGCCAGCAGTGAAAGAGACAGGCCCTACGAGCAGTACTTC. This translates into CASSERDRPYEQYF.

The CDR3 nucleotides read TGTGCCTGGAGTTCACAGGTTCCACCCCTCCACTTT. Translation gives CAWSSQVPPLHF. The V gene is TRBV30, the J gene TRBJ1-6, with a tentative D call TRBD1 (5 bases). The CDR3 totals 12 residues. Germline V gives CDR1 GTSNPN, CDR2 SVGIG (reference sequence). V was cut by 2 bases and J by 11 bases, with 10 bases left in between. Complete variable domain (other parts from reference TRBV30 and TRBJ1-6): SQTIHQWPATLVQPVGSPLSLECTVEGTSNPNLYWYRQAAGRGLQLLFYSVGIGQISSEVPQNLSASRPQDRQFILSSKKLLLSDSGFYLCAWSSQVPPLHFGNGTRLTVT.

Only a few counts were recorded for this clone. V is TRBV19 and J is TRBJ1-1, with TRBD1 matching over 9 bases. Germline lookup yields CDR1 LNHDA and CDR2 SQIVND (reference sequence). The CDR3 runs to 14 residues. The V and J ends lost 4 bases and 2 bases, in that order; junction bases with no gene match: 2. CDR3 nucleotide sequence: TGTGCCAGTAGTAAGGACAGGGGAAACACTGAAGCTTTCTTT. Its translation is CASSKDRGNTEAFF.

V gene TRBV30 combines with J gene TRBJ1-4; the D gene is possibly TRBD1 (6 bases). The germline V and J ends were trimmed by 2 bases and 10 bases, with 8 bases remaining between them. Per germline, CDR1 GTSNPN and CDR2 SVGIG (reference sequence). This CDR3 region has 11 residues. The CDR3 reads CAWSRGGKLFF. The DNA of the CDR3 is TGTGCCTGGAGTAGAGGGGGAAAACTGTTTTTT.

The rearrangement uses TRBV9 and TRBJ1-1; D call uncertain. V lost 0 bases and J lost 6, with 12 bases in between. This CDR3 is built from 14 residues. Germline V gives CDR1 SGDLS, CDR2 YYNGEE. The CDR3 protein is CASSVGNTISEAFF. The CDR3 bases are TGTGCCAGCAGCGTAGGCAACACAATCTCTGAAGCTTTCTTT.

CDR3 in amino acids: CASSPQSGTGNSPLHF. CDR3 sequence (DNA): TGTGCCAGCAGCCCTCAATCCGGGACAGGTAATTCACCCCTCCACTTT. The chain joins TRBV3-1 (or the pseudogene TRBV3-2) to TRBJ1-6; TRBD1 aligns across 8 bases. The CDR3 is 16 amino acids. Trimming removed 4 bases from V and 6 bases from J; junction bases left unmatched: 8. CDR1 is LGHDT and CDR2 is YNNKEL in the germline V gene (reference sequence).

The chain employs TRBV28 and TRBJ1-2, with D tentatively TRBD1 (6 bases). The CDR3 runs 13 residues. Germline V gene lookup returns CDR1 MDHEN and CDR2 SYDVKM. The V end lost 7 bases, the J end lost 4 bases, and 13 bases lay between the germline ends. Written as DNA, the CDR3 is TGTGCCAGCAAGGGGGGGACTAGCTATGGCTACACCTTC. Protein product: CASKGGTSYGYTF.

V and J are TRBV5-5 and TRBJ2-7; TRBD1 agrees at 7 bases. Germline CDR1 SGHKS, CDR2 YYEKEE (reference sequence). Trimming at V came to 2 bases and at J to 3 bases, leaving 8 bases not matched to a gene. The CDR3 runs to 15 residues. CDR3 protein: CASSFRQGEGYEQYF. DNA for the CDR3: TGTGCCAGCAGCTTCAGACAGGGTGAAGGCTACGAGCAGTACTTC.

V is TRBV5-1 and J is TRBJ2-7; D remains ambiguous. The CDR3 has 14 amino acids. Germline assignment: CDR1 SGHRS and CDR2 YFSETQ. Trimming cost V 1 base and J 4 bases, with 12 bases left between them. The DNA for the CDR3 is TGCGCCAGCAGCTTGACGACGGGTCGTTACGAGCAGTACTTC. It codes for CASSLTTGRYEQYF.

The CDR3 spells CASSLGHRGDYEQYF. CDR3 bases: TGTGCCAGCAGCTTAGGGCACCGCGGAGACTACGAGCAGTACTTC. This rearrangement joins TRBV7-9 to TRBJ2-7, with D unclear. V lost 1 base and J lost 3, with 13 bases in between. The CDR3 contains 15 residues. CDR1 is SEHNR, CDR2 FQNEAQ, per germline (reference sequence).

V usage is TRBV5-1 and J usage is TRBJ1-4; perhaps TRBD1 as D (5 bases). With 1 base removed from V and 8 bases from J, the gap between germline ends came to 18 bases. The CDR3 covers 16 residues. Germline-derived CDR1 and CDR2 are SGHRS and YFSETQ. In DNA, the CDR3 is TGCGCCAGCAGCTTGACTTCCCTGGACGGGGGGGAAAAACTGTTTTTT. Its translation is CASSLTSLDGGEKLFF.

CDR3 nucleotides: TGTGCCTGGAGTCTTAGACTACTAGACGGGACCCAGTACTTC. Its protein is CAWSLRLLDGTQYF. The chain couples TRBV30 to TRBJ2-5; weak D call: TRBD2 (5 bases). Per germline, CDR1 GTSNPN and CDR2 SVGIG (reference sequence). The CDR3 length is 14 residues. Deletions cut 2 bases from V and 7 bases from J, with 17 bases between.

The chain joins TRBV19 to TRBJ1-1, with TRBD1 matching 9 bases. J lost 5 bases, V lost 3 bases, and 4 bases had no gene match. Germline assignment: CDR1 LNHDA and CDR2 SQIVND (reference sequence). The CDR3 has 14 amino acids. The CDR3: CASSINRGRTEAFF. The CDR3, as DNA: TGTGCCAGTAGTATTAACAGGGGGCGAACTGAAGCTTTCTTT.

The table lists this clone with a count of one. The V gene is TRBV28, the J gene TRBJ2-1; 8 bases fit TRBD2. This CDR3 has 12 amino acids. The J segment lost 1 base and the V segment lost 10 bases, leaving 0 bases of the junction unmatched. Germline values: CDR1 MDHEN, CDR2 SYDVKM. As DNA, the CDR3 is TGTGCCACGGGGGGGTCCTACAATGAGCAGTTCTTC. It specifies CATGGSYNEQFF. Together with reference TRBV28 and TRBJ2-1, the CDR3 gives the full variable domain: DVKVTQSSRYLVKRTGEKVFLECVQDMDHENMFWYRQDPGLGLRLIYFSYDVKMKEKGDIPEGYSVSREKKERFSLILESASTNQTSMYLCATGGSYNEQFFGPGTRLTVL.